This is a list of T cell receptor beta chains from one sample in a study of blood T cell repertoires in COVID-19. Clones were read by immunoSEQ multiplex PCR, and TCRdb kept only the in-frame ones, dropping some. This table holds 250,000 to 350,000 clones, 86% found once. The sequenced sample consisted of peripheral blood. These receptors came from a woman between 50 and 59 years old with acute or convalescent COVID-19. Each CDR3 is given with its conserved first and last residue. A D gene is named only where the DNA matches it firmly. The size of a clone is reported for some rows only, either as once, few or many, or as a class for expanded clones.

V gene: TRBV7-2; D gene: .; J gene: TRBJ2-7; clone size: .; CDR3 protein: CASSLWAGQSYEQYF; CDR3 DNA: TGTGCCAGCAGCTTGTGGGCGGGACAGTCCTACGAGCAGTACTTC
V gene: TRBV28; D gene: .; J gene: TRBJ1-5; clone size: once; CDR3 protein: CASSTPAPRVLNQPQHF; CDR3 DNA: TGTGCCAGCAGTACCCCCGCCCCCAGGGTTCTGAATCAGCCCCAGCATTTT
V gene: TRBV2; D gene: .; J gene: TRBJ1-3; clone size: .; CDR3 protein: CASSRERVGNTIYF; CDR3 DNA: TGTGCCAGCAGCCGCGAAAGAGTAGGAAACACCATATATTTT
V gene: TRBV27; D gene: .; J gene: TRBJ2-1; clone size: .; CDR3 protein: CASSLAGEVSYNEQFF; CDR3 DNA: TGTGCCAGCAGTTTGGCGGGCGAGGTGTCCTACAATGAGCAGTTCTTC
V gene: TRBV28; D gene: .; J gene: TRBJ2-1; clone size: .; CDR3 protein: CASSQLPGDEQFF; CDR3 DNA: TGTGCCAGCAGCCAACTTCCAGGCGATGAGCAGTTCTTC
V gene: TRBV18; D gene: .; J gene: TRBJ1-2; clone size: .; CDR3 protein: CASSTGVEYGYTF; CDR3 DNA: TGTGCCAGCTCAACGGGAGTCGAGTATGGCTACACCTTC
V gene: TRBV29-1; D gene: TRBD1; J gene: TRBJ1-1; clone size: .; CDR3 protein: CSAGQGAGTEAFF; CDR3 DNA: TGCAGCGCTGGACAGGGGGCGGGAACTGAAGCTTTCTTT
V gene: TRBV28; D gene: .; J gene: TRBJ1-5; clone size: few; CDR3 protein: CASRSPGEGNQPQHF; CDR3 DNA: TGTGCCAGCAGATCCCCGGGGGAAGGCAATCAGCCCCAGCATTTT
V gene: TRBV9; D gene: TRBD2; J gene: TRBJ2-7; clone size: .; CDR3 protein: CASSLSGSLSYEQYF; CDR3 DNA: TGTGCCAGCAGCCTCAGCGGGAGCCTCTCCTACGAGCAGTACTTC
V gene: TRBV19; D gene: .; J gene: TRBJ1-6; clone size: .; CDR3 protein: CASSIPTRGYSPLHF; CDR3 DNA: TGTGCCAGTAGTATTCCAACCAGGGGCTATTCACCCCTCCACTTT
V gene: TRBV5-1; D gene: TRBD2; J gene: TRBJ2-1; clone size: .; CDR3 protein: CASSLIASGAYNEQFF; CDR3 DNA: TGCGCCAGCAGCTTGATCGCTAGCGGGGCCTACAATGAGCAGTTCTTC
V gene: TRBV6-6; D gene: TRBD2; J gene: TRBJ2-5; clone size: .; CDR3 protein: CASSSYKREIVETQYF; CDR3 DNA: TGTGCCAGCAGTTCGTATAAGCGGGAAATAGTAGAGACCCAGTACTTC
V gene: TRBV19; D gene: .; J gene: TRBJ2-7; clone size: .; CDR3 protein: CASSILPFPHTGTLHEQYF; CDR3 DNA: TGTGCCAGTAGTATACTCCCCTTTCCCCATACCGGGACTCTCCACGAGCAGTACTTC
V gene: TRBV7-9; D gene: .; J gene: TRBJ2-3; clone size: once; CDR3 protein: CASRGDSNTQYF; CDR3 DNA: TGTGCCAGCAGAGGGGACTCCAATACGCAGTATTTT
V gene: TRBV9; D gene: .; J gene: TRBJ2-2; clone size: few; CDR3 protein: CASSVAPGSDTGELFF; CDR3 DNA: TGTGCCAGCAGCGTAGCTCCAGGGTCGGACACCGGGGAGCTGTTTTTT
V gene: TRBV6-5; D gene: .; J gene: TRBJ2-7; clone size: .; CDR3 protein: CASSYRRDSPYEQYF; CDR3 DNA: TGTGCCAGCAGTTACCGACGGGACTCTCCCTACGAGCAGTACTTC
V gene: TRBV28; D gene: TRBD1; J gene: TRBJ1-2; clone size: once; CDR3 protein: CASRPGQGARYGYTF; CDR3 DNA: TGTGCCAGCAGACCGGGACAGGGGGCTCGCTATGGCTACACCTTC
V gene: TRBV10-3; D gene: .; J gene: TRBJ1-3; clone size: .; CDR3 protein: CAIISDFGNTIYF; CDR3 DNA: TGTGCCATCATATCCGACTTTGGAAACACCATATATTTT
V gene: TRBV6-2/TRBV6-3; D gene: .; J gene: TRBJ1-5; clone size: .; CDR3 protein: CASSLRGYQPQHF; CDR3 DNA: TGTGCCAGCAGCCTACGGGGGTATCAGCCCCAGCATTTT
V gene: TRBV19; D gene: .; J gene: TRBJ1-5; clone size: .; CDR3 protein: CASSSGLNGGQPQHF; CDR3 DNA: TGTGCCAGTAGCTCCGGACTAAACGGGGGTCAGCCCCAGCATTTT
V gene: TRBV19; D gene: TRBD1; J gene: TRBJ1-6; clone size: .; CDR3 protein: CASSLGQGYSPLHF; CDR3 DNA: TGTGCCAGTAGTCTGGGACAGGGATATTCACCCCTCCACTTT
V gene: TRBV24-1; D gene: TRBD2; J gene: TRBJ2-3; clone size: .; CDR3 protein: CATSDWASGKTDTQYF; CDR3 DNA: TGTGCCACCAGTGATTGGGCTAGCGGAAAAACAGATACGCAGTATTTT
V gene: TRBV30; D gene: .; J gene: TRBJ2-3; clone size: .; CDR3 protein: CAWSIWTYDTQYF; CDR3 DNA: TGTGCCTGGAGCATCTGGACTTACGATACGCAGTATTTT
V gene: TRBV6-5; D gene: TRBD1; J gene: TRBJ2-1; clone size: .; CDR3 protein: CASSYRTGDGEQFF; CDR3 DNA: TGTGCCAGCAGTTACCGGACAGGTGATGGGGAGCAGTTCTTC
V gene: TRBV7-2; D gene: TRBD2; J gene: TRBJ2-3; clone size: .; CDR3 protein: CASSFGAGVVTDTQYF; CDR3 DNA: TGTGCCAGCAGCTTCGGAGCGGGAGTTGTGACAGATACGCAGTATTTT
V gene: TRBV28; D gene: .; J gene: TRBJ1-4; clone size: .; CDR3 protein: CASSLWGGGSNEKLFF; CDR3 DNA: TGTGCCAGCAGTTTATGGGGGGGAGGGTCTAATGAAAAACTGTTTTTT
V gene: TRBV19; D gene: TRBD1; J gene: TRBJ1-5; clone size: .; CDR3 protein: CASSDRGYNQPQHF; CDR3 DNA: TGTGCCAGTAGCGACAGGGGTTACAATCAGCCCCAGCATTTT
V gene: TRBV30; D gene: .; J gene: TRBJ1-3; clone size: few; CDR3 protein: CAWTKGWEGSGNTIYF; CDR3 DNA: TGTGCCTGGACAAAGGGGTGGGAGGGATCTGGAAACACCATATATTTT
V gene: TRBV6-2/TRBV6-3; D gene: .; J gene: TRBJ1-5; clone size: .; CDR3 protein: CASSYSGGPYSNQPQHF; CDR3 DNA: TGTGCCAGCAGTTACAGTGGGGGCCCCTATAGCAATCAGCCCCAGCATTTT
V gene: TRBV7-3; D gene: .; J gene: TRBJ2-1; clone size: .; CDR3 protein: CASSLLRETYNEQFF; CDR3 DNA: TGTGCCAGCAGCTTACTCCGGGAGACTTACAATGAGCAGTTCTTC
V gene: TRBV7-2; D gene: .; J gene: TRBJ1-5; clone size: few; CDR3 protein: CASSFAAEAVPNQPQHF; CDR3 DNA: TGTGCCAGCAGCTTCGCTGCCGAGGCGGTTCCCAATCAGCCCCAGCATTTT
V gene: TRBV19; D gene: .; J gene: TRBJ1-3; clone size: .; CDR3 protein: CASSPHPSSGNTIYF; CDR3 DNA: TGTGCCAGTAGTCCACACCCATCCTCTGGAAACACCATATATTTT
V gene: TRBV6-2/TRBV6-3; D gene: TRBD1; J gene: TRBJ2-5; clone size: .; CDR3 protein: CASSYRDSSYQETQYF; CDR3 DNA: TGTGCCAGCAGTTACCGGGACAGCTCTTATCAAGAGACCCAGTACTTC
V gene: TRBV11-1; D gene: .; J gene: TRBJ1-1; clone size: .; CDR3 protein: CASSLARGLRTEAFF; CDR3 DNA: TGTGCCAGCAGCTTGGCCAGGGGCCTACGCACTGAAGCTTTCTTT
V gene: TRBV6-5; D gene: TRBD1; J gene: TRBJ1-6; clone size: .; CDR3 protein: CTSSLHRDRGSPLHF; CDR3 DNA: TGTACCAGCAGTTTACACCGGGACAGGGGTTCACCCCTCCACTTT
V gene: TRBV5-5; D gene: .; J gene: TRBJ2-1; clone size: .; CDR3 protein: CASSPSLATTYNEQFF; CDR3 DNA: TGTGCCAGCAGCCCCTCCCTAGCGACCACCTACAATGAGCAGTTCTTC
V gene: TRBV5-6; D gene: .; J gene: TRBJ2-3; clone size: once; CDR3 protein: CASSLGGQPPRDTQYF; CDR3 DNA: TGTGCCAGCAGCTTGGGCGGCCAACCCCCCCGAGATACGCAGTATTTT